This is a list of T cell receptor beta chains from one sample in a study of neurological immune-mediated disorders. TCRdb independently ran MiXCR on the 5' RACE reads; one entry per CDR3 protein. The data contain some 37,000 distinct CDR3 sequences, approximately 10% of them singletons. Sequencing was carried out using PBMCs. The receptors shown here come from a woman under 40 with HTLV-1-associated myelopathy (HAM/TSP). Both conserved end residues are part of each CDR3.

v_gene: TRBV6-2/TRBV6-3
j_gene: TRBJ1-2
CDR3aa: CASSYGRYYGYTF

v_gene: TRBV6-5
j_gene: TRBJ2-7
CDR3aa: CASSYSWGQGSSEQYF

v_gene: TRBV18
j_gene: TRBJ1-5
CDR3aa: CASSQQGAGNQPQHF

v_gene: TRBV7-2
j_gene: TRBJ2-2
CDR3aa: CASSLGVARELFF

v_gene: TRBV5-1
j_gene: TRBJ2-1
CDR3aa: CASSSAVVEAEQFF

v_gene: TRBV20-1
j_gene: TRBJ2-5
CDR3aa: CSAREAAADMTQYF

v_gene: TRBV7-8
j_gene: TRBJ2-7
CDR3aa: CASSPSGGSYEQYF

v_gene: TRBV7-2
j_gene: TRBJ1-5
CDR3aa: CASSDRVSNQPQHF

v_gene: TRBV5-1
j_gene: TRBJ1-2
CDR3aa: CASSLVGTGNNGYTF

v_gene: TRBV4-1
j_gene: TRBJ2-7
CDR3aa: CASSQRTSELDEQYF

v_gene: TRBV5-1
j_gene: TRBJ2-1
CDR3aa: CASSLGTGRNNEQFF

v_gene: TRBV7-2
j_gene: TRBJ1-1
CDR3aa: CASSFYICSARDPGSDTEAFF

v_gene: TRBV5-5
j_gene: TRBJ1-2
CDR3aa: CASSFLEDYGYTF

v_gene: TRBV20-1
j_gene: TRBJ1-2
CDR3aa: CSARAGKGYTF

v_gene: TRBV5-1
j_gene: TRBJ2-3
CDR3aa: CASSFWTSGGRTDTQYF

v_gene: TRBV20-1
j_gene: TRBJ2-1
CDR3aa: CSARVPGFAYNEQFF

v_gene: TRBV20-1
j_gene: TRBJ1-3
CDR3aa: CSARDNRAGNTIYF

v_gene: TRBV6-6
j_gene: TRBJ2-2
CDR3aa: CASSPDRLRAGELFF

v_gene: TRBV25-1
j_gene: TRBJ1-6
CDR3aa: CASSGRQGGYSPLHF

v_gene: TRBV10-3
j_gene: TRBJ2-1
CDR3aa: CAISEGTGPGRSEQFF

v_gene: TRBV3-1
j_gene: TRBJ2-3
CDR3aa: CVISQPGGGDTQYF

v_gene: TRBV20-1
j_gene: TRBJ1-1
CDR3aa: CSAPRTGGAEAFF

v_gene: TRBV19
j_gene: TRBJ2-1
CDR3aa: CASSTGLARYNEQFF

v_gene: TRBV27
j_gene: TRBJ1-2
CDR3aa: CASSLNRGGGYGYTF

v_gene: TRBV20-1
j_gene: TRBJ2-3
CDR3aa: CSAWGTGLGTQYF

v_gene: TRBV18
j_gene: TRBJ2-2
CDR3aa: CASSSDTNTGELFF

v_gene: TRBV20-1
j_gene: TRBJ2-1
CDR3aa: CSARAGTASNEQFF

v_gene: TRBV7-2
j_gene: TRBJ2-1
CDR3aa: CASSLTPWRGAPNEQFF

v_gene: TRBV13
j_gene: TRBJ2-1
CDR3aa: CASSSRWGDRGNNEQFF

v_gene: TRBV18
j_gene: TRBJ1-1
CDR3aa: CASSPMRGERLAFF

v_gene: TRBV10-3
j_gene: TRBJ2-2
CDR3aa: CAITGTLGQGHTGELFF

v_gene: TRBV5-6
j_gene: TRBJ1-5
CDR3aa: CASSLGGFSNQPQHF

v_gene: TRBV12-3/TRBV12-4
j_gene: TRBJ2-3
CDR3aa: CASRRTSGRTDTQYF

v_gene: TRBV29-1
j_gene: TRBJ1-1
CDR3aa: CSVHGGRTEAFF

v_gene: TRBV20-1
j_gene: TRBJ2-5
CDR3aa: CSAYDGGQRQETQYF

v_gene: TRBV12-3/TRBV12-4
j_gene: TRBJ2-7
CDR3aa: CASTRSASLRSYEQYF

v_gene: TRBV5-1
j_gene: TRBJ2-1
CDR3aa: CASSGGPTSSYNEQFF

v_gene: TRBV20-1
j_gene: TRBJ2-7
CDR3aa: CSQPGTGGGEQYF

v_gene: TRBV12-3/TRBV12-4
j_gene: TRBJ2-2
CDR3aa: CASRRGAANTGELFF

v_gene: TRBV5-1
j_gene: TRBJ1-1
CDR3aa: CASSQGWGTEAFF